This TCR beta chain derives from a study of early T cells in non-severe SARS-CoV-2 infection. This clonotype appeared many times. Using its own MiXCR run on the 5' RACE reads, TCRdb lists one record per CDR3 protein. The sample lists 25,000 to 30,000 distinct CDR3 sequences, about 4.5% occurring once. With 6 bases clipped from V and 7 bases from J, the junction kept 2 bases outside the gene matches. Germline V gene data show CDR1 as MNHEY and CDR2 as SVGAGI. The CDR3 consists of 14 residues. The sequencing input was whole blood. The source is an adult who was a healthcare worker with PCR-confirmed SARS-CoV-2 infection or an uninfected control (not recorded which). The rearrangement joins TRBV6-5 to TRBJ1-6; 11 bases line up with TRBD1. The CDR3 DNA reads TGTGCCAGCAGCCGGGACAGGGGGAATTCACCCCTCCACTTT. As protein: CASSRDRGNSPLHF.